Shown below are 21 T cell receptor beta chains from a single sample sequenced in a study of beta chain features in type 1 diabetes (dated by TCRdb to about 2018). The research as a whole found: Type 1 diabetes patients showed a moderate but significant shortening of TCRB CDR3 length in all four CD4+ subsets.

The library was produced with the immunoSEQ multiplex PCR assay. The entire isolated RNA was reverse transcribed using the High Capacity cDNA Reverse Transcription Kit, and thus expressed TCRB transcripts were sequenced. TCRdb obtained this table from immuneACCESS and retained in-frame rearrangements with V and J assigned. These tables miss some clones; where compared with another copy, unresolved V genes account for less than half of the shortfall, and the remainder is unexplained. This sample comprises approximately 150,000 clones, almost 65% of them detected only once. Under 0.1% of the sample is held by the ten biggest clonotypes. Which antigens these TCRs recognize remains unknown. The sample taken for sequencing was naive CD4+ T cells from blood. The cell subset or site label, as the study defines it: true naive CD4+ T cells. The receptor source for this set is a man aged 30-40 years with type 1 diabetes.

This chain uses TRBV5-1 with TRBJ2-2, with 8 nucleotides matching TRBD1. In germline, CDR1 is SGHRS, CDR2 YFSETQ. The CDR3 has 14 residues. J lost 5 bases, V lost 4 bases, and 4 bases had no gene match. The CDR3 region is CASSAGQATGELFF. CDR3 nucleotides: TGCGCCAGCAGCGCGGGACAGGCGACCGGGGAGCTGTTTTTT.

The rearrangement joins TRBV18 to TRBJ1-2; the D is unclear. CDR3 length: 12 residues. From germline, CDR1 is KGHSH and CDR2 LQKENI. Trimming removed 0 bases at V and 6 bases at J, with 5 bases between. CDR3 amino acids: CASSPPGNGYTF. The CDR3 bases are TGTGCCAGCTCACCACCAGGGAATGGCTACACCTTC.

In its sample, this clone was seen a few times. The chain is built from TRBV29-1 and TRBJ1-2; a weak D match, TRBD1 (5 bases). V was clipped by 1 base and J by 2 bases, with 5 bases between them. This CDR3 region has 12 residues. The germline CDR1 and CDR2 sequences are SQVTM and ANQGSEA. CDR3 region: CSVEGQNYGYTF. CDR3 DNA sequence: TGCAGCGTTGAAGGACAGAACTATGGCTACACCTTC. Full variable domain (rest looked up from reference TRBV29-1 and TRBJ1-2): SAVISQKPSRDICQRGTSLTIQCQVDSQVTMMFWYRQQPGQSLTLIATANQGSEATYESGFVIDKFPISRPNLTFSTLTVSNMSPEDSSIYLCSVEGQNYGYTFGSGTRLTVV.

This clone was detected a few times. This chain uses TRBV29-1 with TRBJ2-2; weak D call: TRBD2 (5 bases). The CDR3 consists of 12 residues. V dropped 7 bases and J dropped 6 bases, with 12 bases sitting between them. Germline assignment: CDR1 SQVTM and CDR2 ANQGSEA. In nucleotides, the CDR3 is TGCAGCGCACTAGGTGTAGCCGGGGAGCTGTTTTTT. This gives the protein CSALGVAGELFF.

Here the CDR3 reads CASSHSGTTNNEQFF. CDR3 bases: TGTGCCAGCAGCCATAGCGGGACTACGAACAATGAGCAGTTCTTC. The V gene is TRBV14, the J gene TRBJ2-1; 8 nucleotides agree with TRBD2. This CDR3 contains 15 residues. Germline CDR1 is SGHDN and CDR2 is FVKESK. V shed 3 bases, J shed 5 bases, and the junction held 6 bases outside the gene matches.

The chain joins TRBV29-1 to TRBJ2-3, with D perhaps TRBD2 (5 bases). This CDR3 has 13 residues. Between the trimmed V and J ends, which lost 3 bases and 4 bases, there was a span of 11 bases. CDR1 and CDR2 (germline): SQVTM, ANQGSEA. The CDR3 region has the DNA TGCAGCGTTGATTATTCGGAGGCAGATACGCAGTATTTT. This translates into CSVDYSEADTQYF.

The CDR3 loop is CASSFTGGNSPLHF. The CDR3 nucleotides are TGTGCCAGCAGCTTTACAGGGGGTAATTCACCCCTCCACTTT. The J gene is TRBJ1-6, the V gene TRBV11-2; TRBD1 matches at 8 bases. The V segment lost 3 bases and the J segment 6 bases; nucleotides outside the gene matches: 1. Germline assignment: CDR1 SGHAT and CDR2 FQNNGV. The CDR3 contains 14 residues.

This clone showed up just a few times. The chain has TRBV19 and TRBJ2-5; the D gene is possibly TRBD2 (6 bases). V gave up 3 bases and J gave up 7 bases, with 12 bases separating them. Germline lookup yields CDR1 LNHDA and CDR2 SQIVND (reference sequence). The CDR3 consists of 13 residues. As DNA, the CDR3 is TGTGCCAGTAGTATTCGGGGGTCGGGGACCCAGTACTTC. Encoded protein: CASSIRGSGTQYF.

This sequence joins TRBV10-3 and TRBJ2-1; TRBD2 is a possible D gene (6 bases). V was trimmed by 7 bases and J by 2 bases, leaving 18 bases between them. The CDR3 extends over 16 amino acids. Germline-derived CDR1 and CDR2 are ENHRY and SYGVKD. The CDR3 is CAITPGLLGAYNEQFF. CDR3 coding DNA: TGTGCCATCACCCCGGGACTCTTGGGGGCCTACAATGAGCAGTTCTTC.

The V call is TRBV7-2, the J call TRBJ2-5; maybe TRBD2 (5 bases). Per germline, CDR1 SGHTA and CDR2 FQGNSA. The CDR3 has 12 residues. V was pared by 2 bases and J by 12 bases, with 13 bases between. CDR3 sequence (DNA): TGTGCCAGCAGCTTATACCGGGAATGGGAGTACTTC. Protein: CASSLYREWEYF.

This chain uses TRBV20-1 with TRBJ2-1, with D possibly called TRBD1 or TRBD2 (5 bases each). Germline V gene lookup returns CDR1 DFQATT and CDR2 SNEGSKA (reference sequence). This CDR3 contains 11 residues. Trimming left V 6 bases short and J 10 bases short, with 13 bases between. CDR3 in amino acids: CSAGTGREQFF. The CDR3 region has the DNA TGCAGTGCCGGGACCGGCAGGGAGCAGTTCTTC.

The rearrangement joins TRBV7-2 to TRBJ2-5; no reliable D call. This CDR3 region has 13 residues. Trimming took 3 bases from V and 2 from J, leaving 7 bases between them. Germline values: CDR1 SGHTA, CDR2 FQGNSA. The chain's CDR3 is CASSLTHQETQYF. The CDR3 DNA reads TGTGCCAGCAGCTTGACCCATCAAGAGACCCAGTACTTC.

This chain links TRBV4-3 with TRBJ2-2; the D gene is possibly TRBD2 (5 bases). This CDR3 is 16 amino acids long. V shed 0 bases and J shed 0 bases, with 8 bases lying between them. Germline V gives CDR1 LGHNA, CDR2 YSLEER. CDR3 sequence: CASSQDSGSNTGELFF. The DNA of the CDR3 is TGCGCCAGCAGCCAAGATTCGGGATCGAACACCGGGGAGCTGTTTTTT.

The chain uses TRBV25-1 and TRBJ2-1; TRBD1 agrees at 7 bases. There are 15 residues in the CDR3. Germline V lookup: CDR1 MGHDK, CDR2 SYGVNS. V lost 1 base to trimming and J lost 5 bases; unmatched junction nucleotides: 5. This CDR3 is CASSEFGQVHNEQFF. In nucleotides, the CDR3 is TGTGCCAGCAGTGAATTTGGACAGGTTCACAATGAGCAGTTCTTC.

V is TRBV7-2 and J is TRBJ2-5; D may correspond to TRBD1 or TRBD2 (5 bases each). This CDR3 has 17 amino acids. V was trimmed by 1 base and J by 5 bases, leaving 20 bases between them. CDR1 is SGHTA, CDR2 FQGNSA, per germline. The CDR3 nucleotides read TGTGCCAGCAGCTTAGGGGTTGTTTTGAGGGGATCGGAGACCCAGTACTTC. Protein sequence: CASSLGVVLRGSETQYF.

The CDR3 coding sequence is TGTGCCATCACGGGTATGAGGGGCCTCGCGGGAAGCGAGCAGTACTTC. This encodes CAITGMRGLAGSEQYF. The chain is built from TRBV10-3 and TRBJ2-7; a possible D gene is TRBD2 (6 bases). The CDR3 covers 16 residues. Germline values: CDR1 ENHRY, CDR2 SYGVKD. Trimming removed 7 bases at V and 6 bases at J, with 25 bases between.

J is TRBJ2-5 and V is TRBV7-8; maybe TRBD1 (6 bases). The V and J ends lost 2 bases and 1 base respectively, with 11 bases between them. Germline values: CDR1 SGHVS, CDR2 FQNEAQ. This CDR3 has 15 residues. The CDR3 region is CASSLIQTGQETQYF. CDR3 coding DNA: TGTGCCAGCAGCTTAATTCAGACAGGCCAAGAGACCCAGTACTTC.

The gene calls are TRBV14 and TRBJ2-3, with D hard to call. The CDR3 contains 13 residues. Germline V gene sequence: CDR1 SGHDN, CDR2 FVKESK. The V end was cut by 1 base, the J end by 5 bases, with 7 bases between. In DNA form, the CDR3 reads TGTGCCAGCAGCCAAGTCCGAGTAGATACGCAGTATTTT. Its protein is CASSQVRVDTQYF.

The genes are TRBV20-1 and TRBJ2-7; D call uncertain. The CDR3 is 11 residues long. V gave up 6 bases and J gave up 4 bases, with 10 bases separating them. In germline, CDR1 is DFQATT, CDR2 SNEGSKA (reference sequence). The CDR3 coding sequence is TGCAGTGCAAAGAAGGCGTACGAGCAGTACTTC. It specifies CSAKKAYEQYF.

The chain recombines TRBV6-5 with TRBJ2-5; 8 bases match TRBD1. The CDR3 loop spans 15 amino acids. The germline V gene encodes CDR1 MNHEY and CDR2 SVGAGI. Trimming cost V 2 bases and J 10 bases; bases outside gene matches: 12. CDR3 sequence (DNA): TGTGCCAGCAGTTACGGCCAGGGGGCAGGTTCGGACCAGTACTTC. Its protein product is CASSYGQGAGSDQYF.

The J gene is TRBJ2-5, the V gene TRBV7-2; D unclear. The V end was cut by 0 bases, the J end by 4 bases, with 9 bases between. CDR1 is SGHTA, CDR2 FQGNSA, per germline. The CDR3 has 14 residues. The CDR3 here is CASSLAHVGETQYF. The CDR3 region has the DNA TGTGCCAGCAGCTTAGCGCATGTGGGAGAGACCCAGTACTTC. The full variable domain, its missing parts supplied by reference TRBV7-2 and TRBJ2-5, is GAGVSQSPSNKVTEKGKDVELRCDPISGHTALYWYRQSLGQGLEFLIYFQGNSAPDKSGLPSDRFSAERTGGSVSTLTIQRTQQEDSAVYLCASSLAHVGETQYFGPGTRLLVL.